The rows below give T cell receptor beta chains drawn from one sample of a study of technical replicates of blood from several donors. Data came from immunoSEQ multiplex PCR; TCRdb stores just in-frame clones and leaves some out. The profile shows 50,000 to 70,000 clones, around 88% of them singletons. Sequencing used PBMCs. The receptors were sampled from a human donor in good health. Some clones in this sample may be carry-over from other donors' samples. CDR3s include the opening cysteine and the closing phenylalanine or tryptophan. D genes are given only for firm matches. Part of the rows lack a size; the others show once, few, many or a class for expanded clones.

TRBJ1-2,NA,TRBV5-3,NA,TGTGCCAGAAGCTACGGAGGGCCGGACTATGGCTACACCTTC,CARSYGGPDYGYTF
TRBJ2-7,NA,TRBV18,NA,TGTGCCAGCTCACCACAGGGCTGGGGGGCCTACGAGCAGTACTTC,CASSPQGWGAYEQYF
TRBJ2-7,TRBD2,TRBV7-2,NA,TGTGCCAGCAGCACCCTAGCGGGGGCCCGGCGGGGGGGTCAGTACTTC,CASSTLAGARRGGQYF
TRBJ2-1,TRBD2,TRBV19,NA,TGTGCCAGTAGTATCGGGCTAGCGGGGGGGGATGAGCAGTTCTTC,CASSIGLAGGDEQFF
TRBJ2-4,TRBD2,TRBV4-1,NA,TGCGCCAGCAGCCATCGACTAGCGGGAGAGTATTTGCAGGCCAAAAACATTCAGTACTTC,CASSHRLAGEYLQAKNIQYF
TRBJ1-6,TRBD1,TRBV15,NA,TGTGCCACCAGCAGAGATAGGAGGGGGCCTAATGGGGCCCTCCACTTT,CATSRDRRGPNGALHF
TRBJ1-6,TRBD1,TRBV19,once,TGTGCCAGTAGCCCCGTGACAGGGGGGACTTCACCCCTCCACTTT,CASSPVTGGTSPLHF
TRBJ2-7,TRBD1,TRBV4-1,NA,TGCGCCAGCAGCCAGTTACAGGGGGCGTTCTACGAGCAGTACTTC,CASSQLQGAFYEQYF
TRBJ2-3,TRBD2,TRBV7-6,NA,TGTGCCAGCAGCCCGACTAGCGGGGGGGCAGATACGCAGTATTTT,CASSPTSGGADTQYF
TRBJ1-2,TRBD1,TRBV19,once,TGTGCCAGCGAAGCGGACAGGGCCTATGGCTACACCTTC,CASEADRAYGYTF
TRBJ2-2,NA,TRBV14,few,TGTGCCAGCAGCCAATCTCGGACCGGGGAGCTGTTTTTT,CASSQSRTGELFF
TRBJ2-1,NA,TRBV7-9,NA,TGTGCCAGCAGCTTAGTCGGGAGTACTGAGCAGTTCTTC,CASSLVGSTEQFF
TRBJ1-1,NA,TRBV7-2,once,TGTGCCAGCAGCTTTCACAGGAGGGGCACTGAAGCTTTCTTT,CASSFHRRGTEAFF
TRBJ2-2,TRBD1,TRBV30,NA,TGTGCCTGGAGTGCGACAGGGGCCGGGGAGCTGTTTTTT,CAWSATGAGELFF
TRBJ1-1,NA,TRBV30,NA,TGTGCCTGGACTGTACAGTTGAACACTGAAGCTTTCTTT,CAWTVQLNTEAFF
TRBJ1-4,NA,TRBV4-2,NA,TGTGCCAGCAGCCAAGGGGCTGGGGGCCGTGGGAATGAAAAACTGTTTTTT,CASSQGAGGRGNEKLFF
TRBJ1-6,NA,TRBV6-5,NA,TGTGCCAGCTCCCTGGGGGGGAACTATAATTCACCCCTCCACTTT,CASSLGGNYNSPLHF
TRBJ2-7,NA,TRBV30,NA,TGTGCCTGGGGAGCCGCACCCTACGAGCAGTACTTC,CAWGAAPYEQYF
TRBJ1-4,NA,TRBV7-5,NA,TGTGTCAGAAGCTTAGATGGCTGCCCTAATGAAAAACTGTTTTTT,CVRSLDGCPNEKLFF
TRBJ2-6,NA,TRBV13,NA,TGTGCCAGCAGATACACCTCTGGGGCCAACGTCCTGACTTTC,CASRYTSGANVLTF
TRBJ2-7,TRBD1,TRBV30,NA,TGTGCCTGGACCCGGGAGGGGACAGGGGTTTTTCTCGAGCAGTACTTC,CAWTREGTGVFLEQYF
TRBJ1-2,NA,TRBV18,NA,TGTGCCAGCTCACCAGGAATCGCACTACCGCCTTTGGGCTACACCTTC,CASSPGIALPPLGYTF
TRBJ2-5,NA,TRBV7-2,NA,TGTGCCAGCAGCTTAAATGCGGAGACCCAGTACTTC,CASSLNAETQYF
TRBJ1-1,NA,TRBV18,few,TGTGCCAGCACCCAACAACAGGGAAACACTGAAGCTTTCTTT,CASTQQQGNTEAFF
TRBJ1-6,TRBD1,TRBV7-2,NA,TGTGCCAGCAGCTTAGCGGCAGGCAGGGACAGGGGAAATTCACCCCTCCACTTT,CASSLAAGRDRGNSPLHF
TRBJ1-4,TRBD1,TRBV11-2,NA,TGTGCCAGCAGCGGACAGGCAACTAATGAAAAACTGTTTTTT,CASSGQATNEKLFF
TRBJ2-3,NA,TRBV2,NA,TGTGCCAGCAGTAATATCAGGTTGGATACGCAGTATTTT,CASSNIRLDTQYF
TRBJ2-1,TRBD2,TRBV4-3,NA,TGCGCCAGCAGCCAAACTAGCGGGGGCTCCTACAATGAGCAGTTCTTC,CASSQTSGGSYNEQFF
TRBJ2-7,NA,TRBV4-1,NA,TGCGCCAGCAGCACCTTCGCGGGCTTTGGCGAGCAGTACTTC,CASSTFAGFGEQYF
TRBJ1-1,TRBD1,TRBV6-1,once,TGTGCCAGCGGCGACAGGGCGTCCCCTGAAGCTTTCTTT,CASGDRASPEAFF
TRBJ2-7,TRBD1,TRBV29-1,once,TGCAGCGTTGAAGACAGGGGGCCCTTTTCCGAGCAGTACTTC,CSVEDRGPFSEQYF
TRBJ2-3,NA,TRBV5-6,NA,TGTGCCAGCAGTGAGACTAGTGGGGGGATGTTTGATACGCAGTATTTT,CASSETSGGMFDTQYF
TRBJ2-1,NA,TRBV30,NA,TGTGCCTGGGGCGGCGTTGTGCAGTTCTTC,CAWGGVVQFF
TRBJ2-3,NA,TRBV11-3,NA,TGTGCCAGCAGCCCGCGGGTGGGCGATACGCAGTATTTT,CASSPRVGDTQYF
TRBJ2-5,TRBD2,TRBV9,NA,TGTGCCAGCAGCACCACTAGCGGTGTGGAGACCCAGTACTTC,CASSTTSGVETQYF
TRBJ2-1,TRBD1,TRBV6-1,NA,TGTGCCATCCGACAGGGAGAAGCCGATGAGCAGTTCTTC,CAIRQGEADEQFF
TRBJ2-5,TRBD1,TRBV10-1,NA,TGCGCCATCCGGGACAGGGGGCAGACCCAGTACTTC,CAIRDRGQTQYF
TRBJ1-3,NA,TRBV6-5,NA,TGTGCCAGCAGTTACTCGAGCGGCCTAGGTGGAAACACCATATATTTT,CASSYSSGLGGNTIYF
TRBJ2-3,TRBD2,TRBV11-2,NA,TGTGCCAGCAGCTTTCCTAGCGGTCGACTAAATACGCAGTATTTT,CASSFPSGRLNTQYF
TRBJ1-2,NA,TRBV19,NA,TGTGCCAGTAGTATCCAGGTTTCTAACTATGGCTACACCTTC,CASSIQVSNYGYTF
TRBJ2-3,NA,TRBV9,NA,TGTGCCAGCAGCGTAGGTGGCGGGACCAGCACAGATACGCAGTATTTT,CASSVGGGTSTDTQYF
TRBJ2-2,TRBD2,TRBV7-2,once,TGTGCCAGCAGCCCAGCTAGCGGGAGGGGAGGTGACGGGGAGCTGTTTTTT,CASSPASGRGGDGELFF
TRBJ2-1,NA,TRBV29-1,NA,TGCAGCGTTGTTTTGGGATCGGACTTGTTCTTC,CSVVLGSDLFF
TRBJ1-1,TRBD1,TRBV7-9,NA,TGTGCCAGCAGCCCCCCAATAACGACAGGGTGGAAGACTGAAGCTTTCTTT,CASSPPITTGWKTEAFF
TRBJ2-7,NA,TRBV21-1,NA,TGTGCCAGCACCCAAAGGGCGGGCGAGCAGTACTTC,CASTQRAGEQYF
TRBJ1-1,NA,TRBV5-4,NA,TGTGCCAGCAGCTCTAAACAGGGCTTCACTGAAGCTTTCTTT,CASSSKQGFTEAFF
TRBJ2-3,TRBD2,TRBV6-4,NA,TGTGCCAGCAGTGAAACTAGCGGGAGGACAGATACGCAGTATTTT,CASSETSGRTDTQYF
TRBJ2-7,NA,TRBV30,once,TGTGCCTGGAGTGTACTGGGGACATTGATACTTTACGAGCAGTACTTC,CAWSVLGTLILYEQYF
TRBJ1-1,NA,TRBV19,few,TGTGCCAGTAGTGCGGAACAGGGCCGCACTGAAGCTTTCTTT,CASSAEQGRTEAFF
TRBJ2-7,NA,TRBV18,NA,TGTGCCAGCTCACCCAGGGCAGTGGAGCAGTACTTC,CASSPRAVEQYF
TRBJ2-7,TRBD2,TRBV10-3,NA,TGTGCCATCAGCCTACTAGCGAGCAAAGACGAGCAGTACTTC,CAISLLASKDEQYF
TRBJ2-3,TRBD2,TRBV5-1,NA,TGCGCCAGCAGCTGGACTAGCGGCACAGATACGCAGTATTTT,CASSWTSGTDTQYF
TRBJ1-2,TRBD1,TRBV29-1,NA,TGCAGCGTTGAATGGGGACCGGGACAGGGGATCTATGGCTACACCTTC,CSVEWGPGQGIYGYTF
TRBJ1-4,TRBD1,TRBV7-9,NA,TGTGCCAGCAGCTTTGGACAGGGTTATGAAAAACTGTTTTTT,CASSFGQGYEKLFF